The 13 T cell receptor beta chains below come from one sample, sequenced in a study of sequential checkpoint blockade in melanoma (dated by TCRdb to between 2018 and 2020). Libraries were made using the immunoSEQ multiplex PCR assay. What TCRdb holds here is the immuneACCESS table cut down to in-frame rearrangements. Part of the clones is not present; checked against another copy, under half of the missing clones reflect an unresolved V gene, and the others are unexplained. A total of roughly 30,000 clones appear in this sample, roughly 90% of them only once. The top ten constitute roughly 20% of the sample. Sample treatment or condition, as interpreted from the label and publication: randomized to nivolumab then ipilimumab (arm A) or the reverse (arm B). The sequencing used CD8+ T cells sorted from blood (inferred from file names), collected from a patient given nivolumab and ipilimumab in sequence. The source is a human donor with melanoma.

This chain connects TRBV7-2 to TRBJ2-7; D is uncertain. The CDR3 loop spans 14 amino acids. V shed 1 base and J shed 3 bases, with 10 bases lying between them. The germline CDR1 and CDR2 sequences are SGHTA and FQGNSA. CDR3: CASSLVPLFYEQYF. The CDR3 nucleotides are TGTGCCAGCAGCTTAGTCCCCCTTTTCTACGAGCAGTACTTC.

The chain's CDR3 is CASTWLAGESHTGELFF. In DNA, the CDR3 is TGTGCCAGCACGTGGCTAGCGGGGGAGAGTCACACCGGGGAGCTGTTTTTT. This sequence joins TRBV2 and TRBJ2-2; 10 bases agree with TRBD2. The CDR3 sequence is 17 residues long. CDR1 and CDR2 from the germline V gene are SNHLY and FYNNEI. With 7 bases clipped from V and 3 bases from J, the junction kept 11 bases outside the gene matches.

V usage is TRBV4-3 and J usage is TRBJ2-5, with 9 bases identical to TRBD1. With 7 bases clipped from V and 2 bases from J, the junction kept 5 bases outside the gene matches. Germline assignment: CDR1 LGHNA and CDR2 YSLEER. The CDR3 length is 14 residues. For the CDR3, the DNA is TGCGCCAGCAACCTGGGACAGGGTCAAGAGACCCAGTACTTC. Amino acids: CASNLGQGQETQYF.

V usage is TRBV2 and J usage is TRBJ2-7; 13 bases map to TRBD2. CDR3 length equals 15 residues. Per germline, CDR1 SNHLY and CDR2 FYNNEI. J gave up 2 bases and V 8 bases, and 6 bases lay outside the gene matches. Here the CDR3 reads CASGGTSGTAYEQYF. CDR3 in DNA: TGTGCCAGCGGGGGGACTAGCGGGACGGCCTACGAGCAGTACTTC.

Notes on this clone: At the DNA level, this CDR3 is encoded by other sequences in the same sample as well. CDR3 sequence reads: CASSLVQGYMNTEAFF. DNA for the CDR3: TGCGCCAGCAGCTTGGTACAGGGCTACATGAACACTGAAGCTTTCTTT. This chain connects TRBV5-1 to TRBJ1-1; D is perhaps TRBD1 (6 bases). Germline CDR1 and CDR2: SGHRS and YFSETQ. The CDR3 has 16 residues. Trimming shortened V by 0 bases and J by 0 bases, and 12 bases separated the two germline ends.

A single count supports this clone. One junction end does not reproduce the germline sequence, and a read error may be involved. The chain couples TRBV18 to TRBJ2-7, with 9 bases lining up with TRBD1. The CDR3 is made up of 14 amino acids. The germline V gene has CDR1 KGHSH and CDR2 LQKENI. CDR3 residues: CASSSPGQGREQYF. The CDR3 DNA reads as TGTGCCAGCTCATCACCGGGACAGGGACGCGAGCAGTACTTC.

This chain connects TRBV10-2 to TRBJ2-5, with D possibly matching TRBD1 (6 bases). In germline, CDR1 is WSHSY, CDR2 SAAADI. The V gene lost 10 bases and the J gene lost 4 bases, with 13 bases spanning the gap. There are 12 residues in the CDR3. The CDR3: CATTGLGETQYF. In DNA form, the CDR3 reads TGCGCCACAACAGGGTTGGGAGAGACCCAGTACTTC.

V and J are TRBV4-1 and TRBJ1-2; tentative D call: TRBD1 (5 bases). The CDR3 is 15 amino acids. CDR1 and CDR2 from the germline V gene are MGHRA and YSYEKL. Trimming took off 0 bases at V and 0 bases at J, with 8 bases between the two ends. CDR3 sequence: CASSQDSGANYGYTF. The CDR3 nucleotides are TGCGCCAGCAGCCAAGATTCGGGGGCTAACTATGGCTACACCTTC.

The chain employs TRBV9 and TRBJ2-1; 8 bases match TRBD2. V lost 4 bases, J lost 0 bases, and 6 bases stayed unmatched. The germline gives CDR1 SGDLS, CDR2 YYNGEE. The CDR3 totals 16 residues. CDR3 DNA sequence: TGTGCCAGCAGCACCCGGGGGGGGAGCTCCTACAATGAGCAGTTCTTC. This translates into CASSTRGGSSYNEQFF.

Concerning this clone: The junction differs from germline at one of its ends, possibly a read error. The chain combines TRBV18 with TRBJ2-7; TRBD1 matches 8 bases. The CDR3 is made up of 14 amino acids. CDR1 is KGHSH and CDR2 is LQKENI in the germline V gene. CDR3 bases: TGTGCCAGCTCCCCACCAGGACAGGGCCCCGAGCAGTACTTC. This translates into CASSPPGQGPEQYF.

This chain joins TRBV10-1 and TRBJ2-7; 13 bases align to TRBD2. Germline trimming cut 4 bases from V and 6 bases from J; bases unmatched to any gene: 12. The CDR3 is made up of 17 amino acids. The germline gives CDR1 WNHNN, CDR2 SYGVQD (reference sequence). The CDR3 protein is CASSAGTSGIESLEQYF. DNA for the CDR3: TGCGCCAGCAGTGCCGGGACTAGCGGGATTGAGTCTCTCGAGCAGTACTTC.

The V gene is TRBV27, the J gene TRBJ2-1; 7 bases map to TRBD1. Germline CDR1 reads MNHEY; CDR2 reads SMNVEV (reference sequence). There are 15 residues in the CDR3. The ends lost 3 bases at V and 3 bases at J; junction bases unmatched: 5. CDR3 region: CASSFTGEIYNEQFF. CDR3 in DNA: TGTGCCAGCAGTTTCACAGGGGAGATCTACAATGAGCAGTTCTTC.

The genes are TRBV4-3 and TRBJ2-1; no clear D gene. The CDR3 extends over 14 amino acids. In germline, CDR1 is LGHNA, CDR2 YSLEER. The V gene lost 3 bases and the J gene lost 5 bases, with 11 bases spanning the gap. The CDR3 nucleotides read TGCGCCAGCAGCCATGCGGAGACCAACAATGAGCAGTTCTTC. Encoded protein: CASSHAETNNEQFF.